The present TCR beta chain was sequenced within a study of shared T cell receptors in the human thymus. The CDR3 contains 15 residues. Per the germline V gene, CDR1 is SGHKS and CDR2 is YYEKEE (reference sequence). V lost 4 bases, J lost 4 bases, and 17 bases lay in between. The data were produced by immunoSEQ multiplex PCR, yet TCRdb's version contains in-frame clones alone and is incomplete. The repertoire holds approximately 730,000 clones, 70% to 90% seen once, with around 0.0099% in the top ten. This same sample was also taken into another study, of human thymus T cells.

Material for sequencing was thymocytes. The chain uses TRBV5-5 and TRBJ1-1, with D possibly matching TRBD1 (5 bases). The TCR comes from a girl less than two years old with a congenital heart defect. DNA of the CDR3: TGTGCCAGCAGCCCAGGTCACGGGGGAACCACTGAAGCTTTCTTT. It is translated as CASSPGHGGTTEAFF.